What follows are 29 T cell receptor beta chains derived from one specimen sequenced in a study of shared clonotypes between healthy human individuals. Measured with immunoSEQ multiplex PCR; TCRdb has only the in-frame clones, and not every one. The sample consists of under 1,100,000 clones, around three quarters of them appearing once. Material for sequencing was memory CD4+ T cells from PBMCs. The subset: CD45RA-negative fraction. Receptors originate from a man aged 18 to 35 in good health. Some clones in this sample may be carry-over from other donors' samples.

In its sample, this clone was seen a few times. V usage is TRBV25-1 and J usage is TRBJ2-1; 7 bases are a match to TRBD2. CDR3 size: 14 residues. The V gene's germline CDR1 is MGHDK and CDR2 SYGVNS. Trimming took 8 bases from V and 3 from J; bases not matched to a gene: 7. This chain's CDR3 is CASLPGTNYNEQFF. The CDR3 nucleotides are TGTGCCAGCCTTCCCGGGACTAACTACAATGAGCAGTTCTTC. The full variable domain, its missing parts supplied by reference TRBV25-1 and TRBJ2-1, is EADIYQTPRYLVIGTGKKITLECSQTMGHDKMYWYQQDPGMELHLIHYSYGVNSTEKGDLSSESTVSRIRTEHFPLTLESARPSHTSQYLCASLPGTNYNEQFFGPGTRLTVL.

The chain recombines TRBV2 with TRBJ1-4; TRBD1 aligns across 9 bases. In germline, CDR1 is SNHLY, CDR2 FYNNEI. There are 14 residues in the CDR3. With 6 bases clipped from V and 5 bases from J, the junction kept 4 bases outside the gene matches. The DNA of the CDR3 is TGTGCCAGCAGCCCCGGGACAGGGAATGAAAAACTGTTTTTT. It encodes CASSPGTGNEKLFF. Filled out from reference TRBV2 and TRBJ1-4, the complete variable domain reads EPEVTQTPSHQVTQMGQEVILRCVPISNHLYFYWYRQILGQKVEFLVSFYNNEISEKSEIFDDQFSVERPDGSNFTLKIRSTKLEDSAMYFCASSPGTGNEKLFFGSGTQLSVL.

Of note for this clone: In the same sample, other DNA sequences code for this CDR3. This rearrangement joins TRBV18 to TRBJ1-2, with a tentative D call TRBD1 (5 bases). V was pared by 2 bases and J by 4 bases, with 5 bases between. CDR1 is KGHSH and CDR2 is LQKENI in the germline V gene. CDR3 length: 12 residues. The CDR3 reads CASSPDSYGYTF. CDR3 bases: TGTGCCAGCTCACCAGACAGCTATGGCTACACCTTC.

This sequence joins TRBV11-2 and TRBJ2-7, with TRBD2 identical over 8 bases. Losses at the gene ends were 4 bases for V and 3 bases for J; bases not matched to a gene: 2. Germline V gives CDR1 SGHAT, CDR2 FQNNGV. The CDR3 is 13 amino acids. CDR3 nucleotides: TGTGCCAGCAGCTGGGCGGGGGGCTACGAGCAGTACTTC. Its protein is CASSWAGGYEQYF.

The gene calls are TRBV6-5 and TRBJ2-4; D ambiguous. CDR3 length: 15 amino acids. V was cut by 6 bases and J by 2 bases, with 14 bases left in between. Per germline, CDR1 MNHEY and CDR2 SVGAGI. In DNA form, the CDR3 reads TGTGCCAGCAGCCCGCCCCCAGTGTCCAAAAACATTCAGTACTTC. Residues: CASSPPPVSKNIQYF.

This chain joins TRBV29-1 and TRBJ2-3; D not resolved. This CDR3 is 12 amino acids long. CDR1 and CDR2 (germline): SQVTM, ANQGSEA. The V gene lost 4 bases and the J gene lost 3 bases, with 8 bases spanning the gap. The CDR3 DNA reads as TGCAGCGTTGGGGCTAGGACAGATACGCAGTATTTT. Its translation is CSVGARTDTQYF.

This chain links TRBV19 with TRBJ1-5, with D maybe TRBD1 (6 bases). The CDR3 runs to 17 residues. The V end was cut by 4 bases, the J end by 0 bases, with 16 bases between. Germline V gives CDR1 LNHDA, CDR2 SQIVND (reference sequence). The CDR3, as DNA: TGTGCCAGTAGTACCCGGACAGTTACGGGTAGCAATCAGCCCCAGCATTTT. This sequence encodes CASSTRTVTGSNQPQHF.

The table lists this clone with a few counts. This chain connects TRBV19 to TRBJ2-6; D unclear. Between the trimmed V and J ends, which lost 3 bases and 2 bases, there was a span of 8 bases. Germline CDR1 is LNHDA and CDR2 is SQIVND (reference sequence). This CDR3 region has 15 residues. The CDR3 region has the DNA TGTGCCAGTAGTATTTTCCGGGCTGGGGCCAACGTCCTGACTTTC. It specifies CASSIFRAGANVLTF. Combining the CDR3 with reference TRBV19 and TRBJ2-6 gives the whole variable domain DGGITQSPKYLFRKEGQNVTLSCEQNLNHDAMYWYRQDPGQGLRLIYYSQIVNDFQKGDIAEGYSVSREKKESFPLTVTSAQKNPTAFYLCASSIFRAGANVLTFGAGSRLTVL.

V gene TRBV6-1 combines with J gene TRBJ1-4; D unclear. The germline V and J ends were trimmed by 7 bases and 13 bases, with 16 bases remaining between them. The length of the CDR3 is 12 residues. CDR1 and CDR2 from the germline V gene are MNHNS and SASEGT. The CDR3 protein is CASTRRWEGLFF. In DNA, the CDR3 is TGTGCCAGCACTAGAAGGTGGGAAGGACTGTTTTTT.

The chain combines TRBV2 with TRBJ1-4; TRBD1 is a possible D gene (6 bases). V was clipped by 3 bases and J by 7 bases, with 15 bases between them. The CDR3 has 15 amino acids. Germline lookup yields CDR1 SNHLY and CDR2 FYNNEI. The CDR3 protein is CASSEYGGRSEKLFF. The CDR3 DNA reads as TGTGCCAGCAGTGAGTACGGGGGGCGAAGTGAAAAACTGTTTTTT.

This CDR3 reads CASSKVRAYQPQHF. In DNA, the CDR3 is TGTGCCAGCAGCAAGGTCAGGGCCTATCAGCCCCAGCATTTT. The chain is built from TRBV21-1 and TRBJ1-5; the table's D gene call, TRBD1, was not cross checked with the DNA. TRBV21-1 is an annotated pseudogene. This CDR3 is built from 14 residues.

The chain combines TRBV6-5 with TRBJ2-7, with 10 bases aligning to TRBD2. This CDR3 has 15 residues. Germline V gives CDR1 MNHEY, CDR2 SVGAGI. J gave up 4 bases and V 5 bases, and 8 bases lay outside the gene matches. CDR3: CASSLIGLADYEQYF. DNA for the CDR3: TGTGCCAGCAGTCTAATCGGACTAGCGGATTACGAGCAGTACTTC.

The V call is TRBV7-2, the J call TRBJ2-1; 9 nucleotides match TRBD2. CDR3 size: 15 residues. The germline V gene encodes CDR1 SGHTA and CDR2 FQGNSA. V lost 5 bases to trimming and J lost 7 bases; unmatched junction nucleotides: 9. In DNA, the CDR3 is TGTGCCAGCAGCCCCCCCGGGACTAGCTTAAATGAGCAGTTCTTC. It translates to CASSPPGTSLNEQFF.

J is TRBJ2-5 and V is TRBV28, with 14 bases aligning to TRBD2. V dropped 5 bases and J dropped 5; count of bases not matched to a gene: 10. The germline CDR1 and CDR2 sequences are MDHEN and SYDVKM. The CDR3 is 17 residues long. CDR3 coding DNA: TGTGCCAGCAGTACCCACCCCGGGACTAGCGGGAGTGAGACCCAGTACTTC. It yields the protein CASSTHPGTSGSETQYF.

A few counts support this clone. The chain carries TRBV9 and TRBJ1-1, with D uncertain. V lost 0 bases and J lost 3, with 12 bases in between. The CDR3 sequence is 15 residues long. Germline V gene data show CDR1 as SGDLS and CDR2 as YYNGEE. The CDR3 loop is CASSVVSTGDTEAFF. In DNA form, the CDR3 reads TGTGCCAGCAGCGTAGTTTCAACCGGCGACACTGAAGCTTTCTTT.

The CDR3 loop is CSVESSREGPKTQYF. The CDR3 DNA is TGCAGCGTTGAATCGAGCCGGGAGGGCCCGAAGACCCAGTACTTC. The J gene is TRBJ2-5, the V gene TRBV29-1; 8 bases fit TRBD2. The CDR3 runs to 15 residues. Germline V gene lookup returns CDR1 SQVTM and CDR2 ANQGSEA. Trimming removed 2 bases from V and 6 bases from J; junction bases left unmatched: 11. The complete variable domain, with remaining parts taken from reference TRBV29-1 and TRBJ2-5, reads SAVISQKPSRDICQRGTSLTIQCQVDSQVTMMFWYRQQPGQSLTLIATANQGSEATYESGFVIDKFPISRPNLTFSTLTVSNMSPEDSSIYLCSVESSREGPKTQYFGPGTRLLVL.

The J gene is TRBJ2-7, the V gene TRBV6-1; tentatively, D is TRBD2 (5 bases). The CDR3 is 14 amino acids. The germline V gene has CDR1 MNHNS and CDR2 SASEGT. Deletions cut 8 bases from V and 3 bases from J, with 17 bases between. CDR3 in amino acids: CASSEGGVNYEQYF. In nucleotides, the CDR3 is TGTGCCAGCTCCGAGGGTGGGGTAAACTACGAGCAGTACTTC.

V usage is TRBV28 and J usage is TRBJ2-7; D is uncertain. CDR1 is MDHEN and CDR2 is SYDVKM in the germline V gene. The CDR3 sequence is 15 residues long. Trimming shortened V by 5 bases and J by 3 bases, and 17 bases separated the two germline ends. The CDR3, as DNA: TGTGCCAGCAGTAAAAATACCCCCGGATTCTACGAGCAGTACTTC. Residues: CASSKNTPGFYEQYF.

This chain's CDR3 is CASRGLRVPGNEQFF. As DNA, the CDR3 is TGTGCCAGCAGGGGGCTCCGGGTCCCGGGCAATGAGCAGTTCTTC. The V and J genes are TRBV27 and TRBJ2-1; D is possibly TRBD1 (5 bases). With 6 bases removed from V and 6 bases from J, the gap between germline ends came to 18 bases. The V gene's germline CDR1 is MNHEY and CDR2 SMNVEV (reference sequence). The CDR3 runs to 15 residues.

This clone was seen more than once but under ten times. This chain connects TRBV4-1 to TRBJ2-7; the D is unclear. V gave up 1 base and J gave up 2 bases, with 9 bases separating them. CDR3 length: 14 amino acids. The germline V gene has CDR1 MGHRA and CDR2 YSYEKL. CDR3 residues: CASSQVENPYEQYF. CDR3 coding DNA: TGCGCCAGCAGCCAAGTAGAAAACCCCTACGAGCAGTACTTC.

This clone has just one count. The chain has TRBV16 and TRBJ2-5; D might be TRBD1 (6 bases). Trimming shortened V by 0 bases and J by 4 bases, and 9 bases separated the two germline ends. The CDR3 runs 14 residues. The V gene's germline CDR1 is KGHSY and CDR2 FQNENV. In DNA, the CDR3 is TGTGCCAGCAGCCAATCGGGACATTCAGAGACCCAGTACTTC. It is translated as CASSQSGHSETQYF.

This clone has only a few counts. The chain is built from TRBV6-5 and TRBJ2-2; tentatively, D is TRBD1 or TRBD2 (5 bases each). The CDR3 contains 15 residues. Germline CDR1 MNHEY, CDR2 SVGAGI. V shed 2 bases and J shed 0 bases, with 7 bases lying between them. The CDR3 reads CASSYMGANTGELFF. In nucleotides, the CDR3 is TGTGCCAGCAGTTACATGGGGGCGAACACCGGGGAGCTGTTTTTT.

The CDR3 loop is CASSYSARATEAFF. CDR3 in DNA: TGTGCCAGCAGTTACTCGGCCAGGGCCACTGAAGCTTTCTTT. The J gene is TRBJ1-1, the V gene TRBV6-6; a weak D match, TRBD1 (5 bases). This CDR3 has 14 residues. Trimming left V 0 bases short and J 4 bases short, with 9 bases between. The germline V gene encodes CDR1 MNHNY and CDR2 SVGAGI (reference sequence).

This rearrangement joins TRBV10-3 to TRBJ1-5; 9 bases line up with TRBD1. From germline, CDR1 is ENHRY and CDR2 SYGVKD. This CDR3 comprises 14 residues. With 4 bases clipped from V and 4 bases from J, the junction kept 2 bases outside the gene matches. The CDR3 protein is CAISGQGENQPQHF. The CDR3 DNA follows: TGTGCCATCAGTGGACAGGGGGAAAATCAGCCCCAGCATTTT.

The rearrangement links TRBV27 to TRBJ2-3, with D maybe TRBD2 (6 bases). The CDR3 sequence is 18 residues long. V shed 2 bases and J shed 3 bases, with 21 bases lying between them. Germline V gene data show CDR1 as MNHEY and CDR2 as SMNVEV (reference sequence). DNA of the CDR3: TGTGCCAGCAGTTTAGTCGGCCCTCTGGCGGGGACGACAGATACGCAGTATTTT. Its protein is CASSLVGPLAGTTDTQYF.

CDR3 sequence: CASSPGAAPQETQYF. As DNA, the CDR3 is TGTGCCAGCTCACCAGGGGCAGCCCCCCAAGAGACCCAGTACTTC. The chain joins TRBV18 to TRBJ2-5, with a tentative D call TRBD1 (5 bases). The V end was cut by 2 bases, the J end by 1 base, with 11 bases between. The CDR3 extends over 15 amino acids. Germline assignment: CDR1 KGHSH and CDR2 LQKENI.

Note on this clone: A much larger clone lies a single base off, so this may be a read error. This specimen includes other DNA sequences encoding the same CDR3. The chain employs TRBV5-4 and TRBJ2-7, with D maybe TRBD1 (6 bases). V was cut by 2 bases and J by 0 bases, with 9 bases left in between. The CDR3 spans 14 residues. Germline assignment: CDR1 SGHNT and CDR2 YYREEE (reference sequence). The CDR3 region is CASSFDRSSYEQYF. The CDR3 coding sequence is TGTGCCAGCAGCTTTGACAGGAGCTCCTACGAGCAGTACTTC.

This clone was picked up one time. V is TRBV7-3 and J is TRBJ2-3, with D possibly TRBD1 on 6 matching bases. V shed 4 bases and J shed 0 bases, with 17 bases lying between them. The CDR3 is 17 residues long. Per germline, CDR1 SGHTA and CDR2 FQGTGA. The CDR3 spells CASSSNPGAASTDTQYF. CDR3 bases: TGTGCCAGCAGCTCCAACCCAGGGGCGGCAAGCACAGATACGCAGTATTTT.

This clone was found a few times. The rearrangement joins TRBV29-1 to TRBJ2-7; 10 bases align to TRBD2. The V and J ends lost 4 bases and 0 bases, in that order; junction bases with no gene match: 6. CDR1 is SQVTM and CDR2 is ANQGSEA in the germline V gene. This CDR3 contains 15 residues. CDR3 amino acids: CSVVVSGRSSYEQYF. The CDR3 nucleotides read TGCAGCGTTGTGGTTAGCGGGAGGAGCTCCTACGAGCAGTACTTC.